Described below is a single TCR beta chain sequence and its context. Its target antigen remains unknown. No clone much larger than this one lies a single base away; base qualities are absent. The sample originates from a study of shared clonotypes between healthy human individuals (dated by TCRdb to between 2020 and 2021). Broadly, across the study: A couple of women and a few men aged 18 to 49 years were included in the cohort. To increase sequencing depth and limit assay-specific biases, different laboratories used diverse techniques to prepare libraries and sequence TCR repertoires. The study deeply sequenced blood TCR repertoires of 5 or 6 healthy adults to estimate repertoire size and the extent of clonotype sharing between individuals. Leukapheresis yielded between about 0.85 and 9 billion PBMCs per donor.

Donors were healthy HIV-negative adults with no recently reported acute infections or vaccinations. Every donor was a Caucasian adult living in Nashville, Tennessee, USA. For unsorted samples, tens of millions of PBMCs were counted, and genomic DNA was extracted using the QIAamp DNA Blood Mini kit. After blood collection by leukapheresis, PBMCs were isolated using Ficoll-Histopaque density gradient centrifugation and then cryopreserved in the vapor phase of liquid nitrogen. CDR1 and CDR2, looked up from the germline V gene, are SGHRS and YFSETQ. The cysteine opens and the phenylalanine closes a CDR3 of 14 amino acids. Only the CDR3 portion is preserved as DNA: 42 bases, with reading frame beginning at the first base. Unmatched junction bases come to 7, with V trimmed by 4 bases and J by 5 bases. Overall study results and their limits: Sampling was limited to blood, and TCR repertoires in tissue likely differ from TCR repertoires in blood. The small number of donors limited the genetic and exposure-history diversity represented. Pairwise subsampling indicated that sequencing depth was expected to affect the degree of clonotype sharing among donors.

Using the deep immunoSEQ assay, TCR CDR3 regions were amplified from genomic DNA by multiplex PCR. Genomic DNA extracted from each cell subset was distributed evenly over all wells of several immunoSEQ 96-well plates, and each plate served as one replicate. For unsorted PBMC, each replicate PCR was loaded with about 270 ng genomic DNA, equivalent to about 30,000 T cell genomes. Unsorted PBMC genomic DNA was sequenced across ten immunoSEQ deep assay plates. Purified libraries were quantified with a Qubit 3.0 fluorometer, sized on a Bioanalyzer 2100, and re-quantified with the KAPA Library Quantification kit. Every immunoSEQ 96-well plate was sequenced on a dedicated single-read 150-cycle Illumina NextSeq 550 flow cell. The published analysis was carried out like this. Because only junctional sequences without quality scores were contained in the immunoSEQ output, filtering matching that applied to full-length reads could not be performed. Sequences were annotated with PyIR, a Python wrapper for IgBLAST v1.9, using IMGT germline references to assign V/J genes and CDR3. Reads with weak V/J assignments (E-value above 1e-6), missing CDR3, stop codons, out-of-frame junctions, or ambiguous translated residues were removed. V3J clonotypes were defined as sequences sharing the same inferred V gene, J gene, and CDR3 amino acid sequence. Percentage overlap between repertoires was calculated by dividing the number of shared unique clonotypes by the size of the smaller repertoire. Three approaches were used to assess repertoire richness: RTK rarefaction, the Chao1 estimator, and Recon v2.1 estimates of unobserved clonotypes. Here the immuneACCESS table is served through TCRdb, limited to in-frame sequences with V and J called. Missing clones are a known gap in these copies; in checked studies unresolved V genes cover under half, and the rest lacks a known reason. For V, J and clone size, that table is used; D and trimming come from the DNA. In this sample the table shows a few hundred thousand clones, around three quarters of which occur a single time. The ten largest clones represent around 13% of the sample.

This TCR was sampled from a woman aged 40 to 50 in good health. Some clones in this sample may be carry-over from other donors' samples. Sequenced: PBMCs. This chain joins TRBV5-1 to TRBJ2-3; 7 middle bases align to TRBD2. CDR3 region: CASSRLGEGDTQYF. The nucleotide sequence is TGCGCCAGCAGCCGGCTCGGGGAGGGAGATACGCAGTATTTT.